This T cell receptor (beta chain) was captured in a study of vaccination effects on CD4 cells after COVID-19. TCRdb's copy holds only in-frame clones and misses some; the assay was immunoSEQ multiplex PCR. The table includes fewer than 25,000 clones, roughly 70% detected once. Peptide-pool stimulation followed by sequencing identified expanded antigen-specific CD4+ clonotypes in the ViraFEST assay. Following 10 days of culture, CD4+ T cells were isolated. Of the BNT162b2 and mRNA-1273 vaccines, participants received two doses of one or the other. Germline V gene sequence: CDR1 MRHNA, CDR2 SNTAGT. CDR3 size: 18 residues. Losses at the gene ends were 3 bases for V and 2 bases for J; bases not matched to a gene: 9. As for this clone: Its specificity is unknown.

The starting material was CD4+ T cells from PBMCs cultured with SARS-CoV-2 spike peptides, obtained after COVID-19 vaccination. The source is a human donor who received a COVID-19 vaccine. This rearrangement joins TRBV6-4 to TRBJ1-5; the match to TRBD1 covers 11 bases. The CDR3 region is CASSEGTGGVYGNQPQHF. CDR3 DNA: TGTGCCAGCAGTGAGGGGACAGGGGGTGTCTATGGCAATCAGCCCCAGCATTTT.